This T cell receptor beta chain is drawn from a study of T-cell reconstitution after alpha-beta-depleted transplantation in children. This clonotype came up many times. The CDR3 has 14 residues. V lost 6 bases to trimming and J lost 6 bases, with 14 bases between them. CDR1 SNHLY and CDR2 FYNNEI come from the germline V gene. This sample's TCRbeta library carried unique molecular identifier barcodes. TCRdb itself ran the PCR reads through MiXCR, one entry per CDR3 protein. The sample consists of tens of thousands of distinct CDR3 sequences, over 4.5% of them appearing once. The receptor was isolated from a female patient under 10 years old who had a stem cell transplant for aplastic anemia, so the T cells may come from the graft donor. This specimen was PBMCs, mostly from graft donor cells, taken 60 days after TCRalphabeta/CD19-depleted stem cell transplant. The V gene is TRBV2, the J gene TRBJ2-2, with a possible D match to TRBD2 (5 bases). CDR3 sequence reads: CASRSDWGAGELFF. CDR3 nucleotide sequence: TGTGCCAGCAGGAGCGATTGGGGAGCCGGGGAGCTGTTTTTT.